The next 16 T cell receptor beta chains were all read from a single sample in a study of shared clonotypes between healthy human individuals. Assay: immunoSEQ multiplex PCR; the TCRdb copy retains only in-frame clones and omits some. The data show roughly 2.2 million clones, 90% to 95% seen once. The sample was naive CD4+ T cells from PBMCs. Subset denoted: CD45RA+ positively selected. All receptors derive from a man aged 18 to 30 in good health. Some clones in this sample may be carry-over from other donors' samples.

The chain combines TRBV19 with TRBJ2-5; unclear D gene. The CDR3 is 13 amino acids. The germline gives CDR1 LNHDA, CDR2 SQIVND (reference sequence). Trimming cost V 4 bases and J 0 bases, with 6 bases left between them. For the CDR3, the DNA is TGTGCCAGTAGTACACGGTACCAAGAGACCCAGTACTTC. As protein: CASSTRYQETQYF.

The chain uses TRBV6-4 and TRBJ2-3; D remains unclear. V was shortened by 6 bases and J by 0 bases, with 10 bases between the two germline ends. This CDR3 spans 14 amino acids. Germline-derived CDR1 and CDR2 are MRHNA and SNTAGT. DNA for the CDR3: TGTGCCAGCAGCCGCCAACCTAGCACAGATACGCAGTATTTT. Amino acid sequence: CASSRQPSTDTQYF.

The V gene is TRBV5-1, the J gene TRBJ2-7; the match to TRBD1 covers 7 bases. The CDR3 has 13 amino acids. The trim removed 4 bases at V and 6 bases at J, leaving 7 bases unmatched. CDR1 and CDR2 from the germline V gene are SGHRS and YFSETQ. The CDR3 coding sequence is TGCGCCAGCAGCCCTCACACAGGGGCCGAGCAGTACTTC. This encodes CASSPHTGAEQYF.

V usage is TRBV7-2 and J usage is TRBJ2-1; the D call may be TRBD1 or TRBD2 (5 bases each). The ends were cut back, 3 bases at V and 9 bases at J, with 6 bases in the middle. There are 11 residues in the CDR3. Germline V gives CDR1 SGHTA, CDR2 FQGNSA. DNA of the CDR3: TGTGCCAGCAGCTTTGGGGGTGAGCAGTTCTTC. Its protein is CASSFGGEQFF. The full variable domain, rest sourced from reference TRBV7-2 and TRBJ2-1, is GAGVSQSPSNKVTEKGKDVELRCDPISGHTALYWYRQSLGQGLEFLIYFQGNSAPDKSGLPSDRFSAERTGGSVSTLTIQRTQQEDSAVYLCASSFGGEQFFGPGTRLTVL.

V is TRBV5-1 and J is TRBJ2-7; 7 positions match TRBD1. The germline CDR1 and CDR2 sequences are SGHRS and YFSETQ. The V and J ends lost 2 bases and 0 bases, in that order; junction bases with no gene match: 11. The CDR3 covers 17 residues. In DNA, the CDR3 is TGCGCCAGCAGCTTACGTTCCCGGGACAGCAACTCCTACGAGCAGTACTTC. Encoded protein: CASSLRSRDSNSYEQYF.

The V gene is TRBV28, the J gene TRBJ1-5, with 7 bases identical to TRBD1. Germline V lookup: CDR1 MDHEN, CDR2 SYDVKM. Trimming at V came to 6 bases and at J to 4 bases, leaving 9 bases not matched to a gene. This CDR3 has 15 amino acids. CDR3 residues: CASSPQGGRNQPQHF. DNA for the CDR3: TGTGCCAGCAGCCCCCAGGGGGGACGGAATCAGCCCCAGCATTTT.

The chain couples TRBV9 to TRBJ1-3; no reliable D call. The V end was cut by 2 bases, the J end by 0 bases, with 15 bases between. Germline loops: CDR1 SGDLS, CDR2 YYNGEE. CDR3 length equals 17 residues. Here the CDR3 reads CASSVYGPGDSGNTIYF. The CDR3 coding sequence is TGTGCCAGCAGCGTGTATGGACCGGGTGACTCTGGAAACACCATATATTTT.

The chain employs TRBV11-2 and TRBJ2-1; D not certain. Per germline, CDR1 SGHAT and CDR2 FQNNGV. CDR3 length equals 13 residues. Trimming shortened V by 0 bases and J by 7 bases, and 7 bases separated the two germline ends. The CDR3 DNA sequence: TGTGCCAGCAGCTTAGAAATGGAAAATGAGCAGTTCTTC. Its translation is CASSLEMENEQFF. The full variable domain, in which reference TRBV11-2 and TRBJ2-1 provide the parts outside the CDR3, is EAGVAQSPRYKIIEKRQSVAFWCNPISGHATLYWYQQILGQGPKLLIQFQNNGVVDDSQLPKDRFSAERLKGVDSTLKIQPAKLEDSAVYLCASSLEMENEQFFGPGTRLTVL.

The chain joins TRBV6-6 to TRBJ2-1; D is uncertain. The CDR3 sequence is 13 residues long. V was shortened by 5 bases and J by 8 bases, with 13 bases between the two germline ends. CDR1 MNHNY and CDR2 SVGAGI come from the germline V gene (reference sequence). The CDR3 DNA reads as TGTGCCAGCAGTCCTATTGACTTGGATGAGCAGTTCTTC. Translating gives CASSPIDLDEQFF.

This chain joins TRBV5-4 and TRBJ1-2; 8 nucleotides line up with TRBD1. CDR3 size: 17 residues. In germline, CDR1 is SGHNT, CDR2 YYREEE (reference sequence). The V and J ends lost 0 bases and 0 bases, in that order; junction bases with no gene match: 7. DNA of the CDR3: TGTGCCAGCAGCTTGGCAGGGGGCGCCGGTTCTAACTATGGCTACACCTTC. Protein sequence: CASSLAGGAGSNYGYTF.

J is TRBJ2-3 and V is TRBV2, with D tentatively TRBD1 (5 bases). The J call may not be correct, given that the DNA end is closer to TRBJ1-5. The CDR3 sequence is 16 residues long. The V gene's germline CDR1 is SNHLY and CDR2 FYNNEI. The CDR3 region has the DNA TGTGCCAGCAGTTACGGGACTAGCGGGGCGAGGGATACGCAGCATTTT. It translates to CASSYGTSGARDTQHF.

The gene calls are TRBV5-1 and TRBJ1-3; D is unresolved. Germline V gives CDR1 SGHRS, CDR2 YFSETQ. This CDR3 region has 15 residues. V lost 4 bases to trimming and J lost 2 bases, with 13 bases between them. DNA of the CDR3: TGCGCCAGCAGCGAGGCCCGCGGGGCTGGAAACACCATATATTTT. It encodes CASSEARGAGNTIYF.

The J gene is TRBJ2-7, the V gene TRBV6-1, with TRBD1 identical over 12 bases. The junction had 8 bases not matched to a gene; V was cut back by 8 bases and J by 9 bases. CDR3 length: 13 residues. Germline-derived CDR1 and CDR2 are MNHNS and SASEGT. CDR3: CASAGTGGVAQYF. The CDR3 region has the DNA TGTGCCAGCGCCGGGACAGGGGGCGTTGCGCAGTACTTC.

This chain joins TRBV11-2 and TRBJ2-7; TRBD2 matches 11 bases. Germline V gene data show CDR1 as SGHAT and CDR2 as FQNNGV. The ends lost 2 bases at V and 6 bases at J; junction bases unmatched: 6. The CDR3 has 15 amino acids. In DNA, the CDR3 is TGTGCCAGCAGCTTAAAACTAGCGGGAGAACCCGAGCAGTACTTC. This gives the protein CASSLKLAGEPEQYF.

On this clone: Other nucleotide sequences from this sample produce the same CDR3. The rearrangement uses TRBV5-1 and TRBJ2-7; no clear D. The germline V gene has CDR1 SGHRS and CDR2 YFSETQ. CDR3 length equals 13 residues. V was shortened by 0 bases and J by 3 bases, with 7 bases between the two germline ends. DNA for the CDR3: TGCGCCAGCAGCTTGGCCGACGGCTACGAGCAGTACTTC. Amino acids: CASSLADGYEQYF.

On this clone: A read error may produce the germline difference seen at one junction end. The rearrangement uses TRBV2 and TRBJ2-1; perhaps D is TRBD1 or TRBD2 (6 bases each). The length of the CDR3 is 14 residues. CDR1 SNHLY and CDR2 FYNNEI come from the germline V gene. CDR3 DNA: TGTGCCAGCGGATGGGGGGCCTCCTCCAATGAGCAGTTCTTC. This gives the protein CASGWGASSNEQFF.